Below, 9 T cell receptor beta chains from the same sample are listed, as sequenced in a study of beta chain features in type 1 diabetes. Expressed TCRB transcripts were sequenced because the entire RNA isolate underwent reverse transcription. The data were produced by immunoSEQ multiplex PCR, yet TCRdb's version contains in-frame clones alone and is incomplete. The table has some 900,000 clones, about a sixth seen once; the top ten hold roughly 0.025%. Sequencing was carried out using naive CD4+ T cells from blood. All receptors come from a woman aged 18-30 years in good health.

The V gene is TRBV5-1, the J gene TRBJ2-1; D possibly corresponds to TRBD2 (5 bases). Germline CDR1 is SGHRS and CDR2 is YFSETQ. This CDR3 is built from 14 residues. V was pared by 0 bases and J by 8 bases, with 12 bases between. The CDR3 is CASSLAQLGDEQFF. CDR3 DNA sequence: TGCGCCAGCAGCTTGGCCCAACTAGGCGATGAGCAGTTCTTC.

This chain uses TRBV7-3 with TRBJ2-7, with TRBD2 as a possible D gene (5 bases). With 5 bases removed from V and 4 bases from J, the gap between germline ends came to 15 bases. Germline-derived CDR1 and CDR2 are SGHTA and FQGTGA. The CDR3 is 14 residues long. The DNA for the CDR3 is TGTGCCAGCAGCCACCCAGCGGAACCATACGAGCAGTACTTC. This gives the protein CASSHPAEPYEQYF.

This clone was found a few times. The gene calls are TRBV2 and TRBJ1-2; possibly TRBD1 for D (6 bases). Germline CDR1 and CDR2: SNHLY and FYNNEI. The CDR3 has 14 residues. Trimming removed 6 bases from V and 0 bases from J, with 11 bases in between. The CDR3 bases are TGTGCCAGCAGCCTGACAGGCTCTAACTATGGCTACACCTTC. Protein product: CASSLTGSNYGYTF.

V usage is TRBV11-1 and J usage is TRBJ2-4, with D maybe TRBD1 (6 bases). Trimming left V 3 bases short and J 3 bases short, with 9 bases between. This CDR3 contains 14 residues. Germline V lookup: CDR1 SGHAT, CDR2 FQDESV (reference sequence). The CDR3, as DNA: TGTGCCAGCAGCTTCGGACAGTACAAAAACATTCAGTACTTC. It translates to CASSFGQYKNIQYF.

This clone came up a few times. The chain links TRBV6-6 to TRBJ2-7; 11 bases align to TRBD1. This CDR3 comprises 15 residues. Germline assignment: CDR1 MNHNY and CDR2 SVGAGI (reference sequence). J was trimmed by 7 bases and V by 3 bases; bases with no gene match: 8. The CDR3 loop reads CASSYGQGAFDEQYF. The CDR3 DNA sequence: TGTGCCAGCAGTTATGGACAGGGGGCGTTTGATGAGCAGTACTTC.

This clone turned up a few times. The chain combines TRBV25-1 with TRBJ2-7; D may correspond to TRBD1 or TRBD2 (5 bases each). The CDR3 contains 13 residues. V was trimmed by 8 bases and J by 2 bases, leaving 13 bases between them. CDR1 and CDR2 (germline): MGHDK, SYGVNS. The CDR3: CASGRQGAYEQYF. In DNA form, the CDR3 reads TGTGCCAGCGGCAGGCAGGGAGCCTACGAGCAGTACTTC.

This clone has more than one count but fewer than ten. The gene calls are TRBV7-3 and TRBJ2-5; D might be TRBD1 or TRBD2, each matching 6 bases. V gave up 2 bases and J gave up 1 base, with 17 bases separating them. Germline-derived CDR1 and CDR2 are SGHTA and FQGTGA. This CDR3 is built from 17 residues. In DNA form, the CDR3 reads TGTGCCAGCAGCTTATCGGCCACAGGGACTTTCCAAGAGACCCAGTACTTC. It encodes CASSLSATGTFQETQYF.

This clone was detected a few times. The rearrangement links TRBV7-2 to TRBJ2-3; D is ambiguous. Germline V gene sequence: CDR1 SGHTA, CDR2 FQGNSA. The V gene lost 5 bases and the J gene lost 0 bases, with 9 bases spanning the gap. There are 14 residues in the CDR3. CDR3 sequence: CASSTRQSTDTQYF. The CDR3 DNA reads as TGTGCCAGCAGCACCAGGCAGAGCACAGATACGCAGTATTTT.

The CDR3 sequence: CASSLTENTEAFF. The CDR3 nucleotides are TGTGCCAGCAGTCTTACAGAGAACACTGAAGCTTTCTTT. This sequence joins TRBV7-9 and TRBJ1-1, with D hard to call. The CDR3 has 13 amino acids. Germline CDR1 is SEHNR and CDR2 is FQNEAQ (reference sequence). V was shortened by 6 bases and J by 1 base, with 9 bases between the two germline ends.